This T cell receptor beta chain was recovered during a study of vaccination and CD4 T cells after COVID-19 (dated 2022 in TCRdb). For context, the study as a whole: SARS-CoV-2 positivity had been established in the convalescent patients by nasal swab PCR, and mild disease was recorded in several of these patients and severe disease in one. The convalescent cohort comprised six males and four females, including two Hispanic individuals, seven Caucasians, two Asians and one multiracial person. Each participant got two doses of either the Pfizer-BioNTech BNT162b2 vaccine (n=8) or the Moderna mRNA-1273 vaccine (n=2). Post-COVID blood samples from convalescent patients were collected a median of approximately 100 days after diagnosis, with a range of roughly 35 to 170 days. Post-vaccine blood samples were obtained a median of around 67 days after the second vaccine dose, with a range of roughly 12 to 250 days. For stimulating the cultures, overlapping spike peptide pools were used, derived from SARS-CoV-2 as well as from the common cold coronaviruses HCoV-NL63, HCoV-OC43 and HCoV-229E. As controls, cultures received a CEFX viral epitope pool (the positive control), an HIV-1 Nef peptide pool (the negative control), or no peptide at all. In under twelve COVID-19 convalescent patients and a handful of infection-naive healthy vaccine recipients, researchers compared the spike-specific CD4+ TCR repertoire from before mRNA vaccination with the repertoire from after.

The library came from PCR. DNA from cultured CD4+ T cells was subjected to TCR sequencing with the Oncomine TCR Beta short-read assay at the Johns Hopkins FTIC core. The QIAamp micro DNA kit was used to extract genomic DNA from the cultured CD4+ T cells. Oncomine TCR Beta libraries from cultured CD4+ T cells were pooled using unique dual indexes and sequenced on an Illumina iSeq 100. The original methods were these. Non-productive sequences were removed, and CDR3s not starting with C, not ending with F or W, or shorter than 7 amino acids were discarded. Antigen-specific clonotypes were identified with the MANAFEST web application by comparing peptide-stimulated wells with reference and other culture wells. For a clone to be called positive, the clone needed an FDR below 0.05, an odds ratio above 5, and a productive frequency above 0.1% in at least two of three replicate wells. Cross-reactive clonotypes were defined as significantly expanded in both SARS-CoV-2 spike wells and at least one common cold coronavirus spike condition. Using R version 3.6.1, CDR3 homology was evaluated through Levenshtein distances (stringdist) along with unrooted phylogenetic trees (ape). Using fastp trimming at Q25 and MiXCR clonotype assembly, TCRdb reanalyzed the public sequencing data and kept in-frame beta chains. Identical CDR3 proteins give one entry, which carries the most common genes and DNA. It is TCRdb's table, rather than the study itself, that gives the V and J calls and clone size. In all, the sample holds about 15,000 distinct CDR3 sequences, and 55% to 85% of those were seen once. The ten biggest clones cover 10% to 11% of the sample.

Per the publication, the treatment or condition label means: approximately 9-day PBMC culture with coronavirus spike peptide pools or control peptides (ViraFEST assay). The ViraFEST assay, used in the study, expanded antigen-specific T cells with peptide pools and then identified the expanded clonotypes through TCR sequencing. The positive SARS-CoV-2 PCR tests of the convalescent patients were dated from March to December 2020, before the Alpha, Beta and Delta variants emerged in the United States. Each well held approximately 2 million PBMCs cultured in IMDM containing roughly 5.5% human AB serum and roughly 10 IU/ml IL-2, with about 10 ug/ml peptide pools added. On days 3 and 7, half of the culture medium was replaced with fresh IL-2-containing medium. Once the cells had been in culture for about 10 days, the EasySep CD4+ T cell isolation kit was used to isolate CD4+ T cells by negative selection. PBMCs were separated from whole blood using Ficoll-Paque Plus gradient centrifugation and then either used fresh or cryopreserved at -140C. Each culture condition was generally run in triplicate wells.

Taken from cysteine to phenylalanine, the CDR3 has 15 residues. The entry retains the CDR3 DNA only, 45 bases that are in frame from base 1. A distance of 15 bases separates the germline ends of V and J, which lose 2 bases and 4 bases respectively. Via the germline V gene (reference sequence), CDR1 is GTSNPN and CDR2 SVGIG. Overall study results and their limits: Relatively few convalescent patients were included in the study, and early timepoints after natural infection were not analyzed. In convalescent patients, nearly all vaccine-specific clones (304 of 307) were found to be mono-reactive for SARS-CoV-2 spike rather than cross-reactive with common cold coronaviruses. Although the median number of SARS-CoV-2-reactive clonotypes went up from around 20 after infection to about 38 after vaccination, the increase was not significant. In convalescent patients, a median approximately 90% of post-vaccine SARS-CoV-2-reactive clones were detected only after vaccination, suggesting vaccine-specific priming.

On this clonotype: It has no known antigen specificity. No per-base quality is available; no much larger clone lies one base away.

What was sequenced was CD4+ T cells from blood, cultured in vitro. The chain links TRBV30 with TRBJ1-5; a weak D assignment points to TRBD1 (5 bases agree). This sequence originates from a human donor who had recovered from COVID-19. The CDR3 is CAWSLAGPENQPQHF. The DNA sequence is as follows: TGTGCCTGGAGTTTGGCAGGGCCTGAAAATCAGCCCCAGCATTTT.